This is a list of T cell receptor beta chains from one sample in a study of T cells expressing NK-cell markers. Using the 5' RACE reads, TCRdb records one entry per CDR3 protein without DNA. This sample lists approximately 150,000 distinct CDR3 sequences; its ten largest clones have roughly 12%. Sequences were obtained from blood T cells: a sorted CD56 or NKG2C T cell subset, CD4+ or CD8+ T cells, or bulk PBMC T cells (not recorded which). Every receptor here comes from a man between 18 and 29 years old in good health. Both conserved end residues are part of each CDR3. The order of the fields is J gene, V gene, CDR3 protein.

TRBJ2-1	TRBV28	CASSFNPKNEQFF
TRBJ2-1	TRBV9	CASSSRGGRANEQFF
TRBJ2-6	TRBV7-8	CASSAAGQGASGANVLTF
TRBJ2-3	TRBV11-2	CASSSPATRSTDTQYF
TRBJ2-3	TRBV20-1	CSAQLWREGHSTDTQYF
TRBJ2-1	TRBV4-1	CASSQVSEGRYFF
TRBJ1-1	TRBV29-1	CSVEDLGVAEAFF
TRBJ2-1	TRBV5-5	CASSTGTGNNEQFF
TRBJ2-2	TRBV9	CASSGNTGELFF
TRBJ2-1	TRBV6-5	CASSYLSLGTSVDNEQFF
TRBJ2-2	TRBV9	CASSVWTGELFF
TRBJ2-1	TRBV30	CAWRPGTSGEQFF
TRBJ2-1	TRBV7-9	CASSLSGGGIFEQFF
TRBJ2-2	TRBV20-1	CSARDLGLVGGGTGELFF
TRBJ2-4	TRBV7-2	CASSSGPVLAKNIQYF